Below are 8 T cell receptor beta chains sequenced from a single sample in a study of blood T cell repertoires in COVID-19. Generated by immunoSEQ multiplex PCR, the TCRdb table keeps only in-frame clones and is missing some. The data contain some 200,000 clones, roughly 87% of them singletons. Source material: peripheral blood. Every receptor here comes from a woman aged 18-29 years who had recovered from COVID-19.

V usage is TRBV2 and J usage is TRBJ2-3; D call uncertain. Trimming stripped 4 bases from V and 2 bases from J, with 10 bases between. Germline CDR1 SNHLY, CDR2 FYNNEI. This CDR3 is 14 amino acids long. CDR3 residues: CASSVGTSTDTQYF. CDR3 coding DNA: TGTGCCAGCAGTGTGGGCACTTCCACAGATACGCAGTATTTT.

The V and J genes are TRBV30 and TRBJ1-4; 11 nucleotides align to TRBD1. Germline CDR1 reads GTSNPN; CDR2 reads SVGIG (reference sequence). This CDR3 is built from 15 residues. Germline trimming cut 2 bases from V and 7 bases from J; bases unmatched to any gene: 6. CDR3 bases: TGTGCCTGGAGTAAGGGGACAGGGGGGGGTGAAAAACTGTTTTTT. The encoded protein is CAWSKGTGGGEKLFF.

Details on this clone: At the DNA level, this CDR3 is encoded by other sequences in the same sample as well. The chain couples TRBV19 to TRBJ2-2; possibly TRBD2 for D (5 bases). Per the germline V gene, CDR1 is LNHDA and CDR2 is SQIVND (reference sequence). The V end lost 1 base, the J end lost 6 bases, and 6 bases lay between the germline ends. This CDR3 comprises 13 residues. CDR3 coding DNA: TGTGCCAGTAGTATAGGGCGGGCCGGGGAGCTGTTTTTT. It specifies CASSIGRAGELFF.

This clone was counted only a few times. This chain joins TRBV9 and TRBJ2-5; D is undetermined. The CDR3 extends over 14 amino acids. Germline lookup yields CDR1 SGDLS and CDR2 YYNGEE. The ends were cut back, 0 bases at V and 1 base at J, with 7 bases in the middle. The CDR3 nucleotides are TGTGCCAGCAGCGTAGAATGGGCCCAAGAGACCCAGTACTTC. Translation: CASSVEWAQETQYF. The full variable domain, its missing parts supplied by reference TRBV9 and TRBJ2-5, is DSGVTQTPKHLITATGQRVTLRCSPRSGDLSVYWYQQSLDQGLQFLIQYYNGEERAKGNILERFSAQQFPDLHSELNLSSLELGDSALYFCASSVEWAQETQYFGPGTRLLVL.

The chain couples TRBV2 to TRBJ1-1; 11 bases fit TRBD1. V gave up 6 bases and J gave up 1 base; unmatched junction bases: 1. Germline V gene sequence: CDR1 SNHLY, CDR2 FYNNEI. There are 14 residues in the CDR3. The CDR3: CASRGTGGNTEAFF. For the CDR3, the DNA is TGTGCCAGCAGAGGGACAGGGGGGAACACTGAAGCTTTCTTT.

The V gene is TRBV19, the J gene TRBJ1-5; D is unresolved. The ends were cut back, 1 base at V and 0 bases at J, with 7 bases in the middle. CDR1 is LNHDA and CDR2 is SQIVND in the germline V gene (reference sequence). This CDR3 comprises 15 residues. CDR3 residues: CASSIGFNSNQPQHF. In DNA form, the CDR3 reads TGTGCCAGTAGTATAGGTTTTAATAGCAATCAGCCCCAGCATTTT.

The gene calls are TRBV7-2 and TRBJ2-7, with TRBD2 as a possible D gene (6 bases). The CDR3 has 16 residues. Trimming left V 1 base short and J 0 bases short, with 13 bases between. Germline V gene sequence: CDR1 SGHTA, CDR2 FQGNSA. The CDR3: CASSLEEGSSSYEQYF. CDR3 in DNA: TGTGCCAGCAGCTTAGAGGAGGGCTCGAGCTCCTACGAGCAGTACTTC.

The chain is built from TRBV5-4 and TRBJ1-3, with a possible D match to TRBD1 (5 bases). The CDR3 consists of 16 residues. Germline lookup yields CDR1 SGHNT and CDR2 YYREEE (reference sequence). V lost 4 bases to trimming and J lost 0 bases, with 14 bases between them. The CDR3 here is CASSLRQRSSGNTIYF. The CDR3 bases are TGTGCCAGCAGCCTACGACAGAGGTCCTCTGGAAACACCATATATTTT.